The 13 T cell receptor beta chains reported below all come from one sample, sequenced in a study of cytomegalovirus exposure and HLA in healthy donors (dated by TCRdb to 2016 to 2017). Libraries were prepared through the immunoSEQ multiplex PCR assay. The multiplex PCR relied on a mix of 60 forward primers for TCR Vbeta segments and 13 reverse primers for TCR Jbeta segments. As stored in TCRdb, this immuneACCESS dataset retains in-frame rearrangements with V and J assigned. A fraction of the clones does not appear; measured against another copy, unresolved V genes explain less than half of the discrepancy, and the remainder lacks a known reason. The sample table contains 120,000 or so clones; only one count was recorded for over 70% of them. The ten largest clones add up to roughly 10% of the sample. What was sequenced was PBMCs. The origin of the receptors is a woman in her 50s in good health and CMV-seropositive.

The genes are TRBV5-1 and TRBJ2-3, with 14 bases identical to TRBD2. CDR1 and CDR2 from the germline V gene are SGHRS and YFSETQ. The CDR3 runs 17 residues. Losses at the gene ends were 3 bases for V and 0 bases for J; bases not matched to a gene: 3. CDR3 DNA sequence: TGCGCCAGCAGCTCGGGACTAGCGGGGGCAAGCACAGATACGCAGTATTTT. Its protein product is CASSSGLAGASTDTQYF.

The chain recombines TRBV10-3 with TRBJ1-6; 7 bases map to TRBD1. Trimming removed 7 bases from V and 6 bases from J; junction bases left unmatched: 9. The germline V gene has CDR1 ENHRY and CDR2 SYGVKD. This CDR3 contains 15 residues. The CDR3 nucleotides read TGTGCCATCACCCGGGACAGCGGCCTTAATTCACCCCTCCACTTT. This encodes CAITRDSGLNSPLHF.

The rearrangement joins TRBV2 to TRBJ2-5; D possibly corresponds to TRBD1 (6 bases). V lost 7 bases and J 4 bases, leaving 13 bases between the germline ends. The CDR3 is 13 amino acids. Germline assignment: CDR1 SNHLY and CDR2 FYNNEI. CDR3 in DNA: TGTGCCAGCATTATTTGGGACACAGAGACCCAGTACTTC. Protein: CASIIWDTETQYF. Full variable domain (outside the CDR3, taken from reference TRBV2 and TRBJ2-5): EPEVTQTPSHQVTQMGQEVILRCVPISNHLYFYWYRQILGQKVEFLVSFYNNEISEKSEIFDDQFSVERPDGSNFTLKIRSTKLEDSAMYFCASIIWDTETQYFGPGTRLLVL.

This clone appeared a few times. The genes are TRBV6-5 and TRBJ2-7; D is possibly TRBD2 (5 bases). Germline CDR1 is MNHEY and CDR2 is SVGAGI. This CDR3 contains 16 residues. Trimming took off 0 bases at V and 3 bases at J, with 15 bases between the two ends. The DNA for the CDR3 is TGTGCCAGCAGTTACTCTGCGGCTAGCAGAAGCTACGAGCAGTACTTC. Translation: CASSYSAASRSYEQYF.

As for this clone: The junction differs from germline at one of its ends, possibly a read error. The identical CDR3 is also encoded by other nucleotide sequences in the sample. The CDR3 DNA follows: TGTGCCAGCAGTTACGCGGGAGGGACCTCCTATAATGAGCAGTTCTTC. Protein: CASSYAGGTSYNEQFF. This chain uses TRBV6-5 with TRBJ2-1, with 9 bases identical to TRBD2. Germline V lookup: CDR1 MNHEY, CDR2 SVGAGI. The length of the CDR3 is 16 residues.

This chain uses TRBV7-9 with TRBJ2-3; TRBD1 aligns across 8 bases. After removal of 3 bases from V and 6 bases from J, the junction contained 8 bases not matched to a gene. The CDR3 runs to 15 residues. Germline CDR1 is SEHNR and CDR2 is FQNEAQ (reference sequence). This chain's CDR3 is CASSFGQGRPDTQYF. The CDR3 coding sequence is TGTGCCAGCAGCTTCGGACAGGGAAGGCCCGATACGCAGTATTTT.

The chain couples TRBV4-3 to TRBJ2-5; TRBD2 matches 7 bases. The junction had 11 bases not matched to a gene; V was cut back by 4 bases and J by 0 bases. The CDR3 covers 17 residues. CDR1 LGHNA and CDR2 YSLEER come from the germline V gene. The CDR3 reads CASSRSGTTPYQETQYF. CDR3 DNA sequence: TGCGCCAGCAGCCGATCCGGGACTACACCGTACCAAGAGACCCAGTACTTC.

The chain couples TRBV15 to TRBJ1-1; D is ambiguous. This CDR3 is 11 amino acids long. The germline CDR1 and CDR2 sequences are LNHNV and YYDKDF (reference sequence). V was cut by 5 bases and J by 8 bases, with 9 bases left in between. The CDR3 protein is CATSGPFEAFF. In DNA, the CDR3 is TGTGCCACCAGCGGGCCCTTCGAAGCTTTCTTT.

The V call is TRBV5-8, the J call TRBJ1-5, with D perhaps matching TRBD1 (5 bases). This CDR3 has 18 residues. Germline CDR1 is SGHTS and CDR2 is YDEGEE. Trimming cost V 3 bases and J 0 bases, with 19 bases left between them. For the CDR3, the DNA is TGTGCCAGCAGCTCGGTAACTAGGTCCGGGGGTAGCAATCAGCCCCAGCATTTT. It translates to CASSSVTRSGGSNQPQHF.

The genes are TRBV10-3 and TRBJ2-2, with 9 bases fitting TRBD1. V lost 4 bases and J lost 4; bases outside the gene matches: 7. The CDR3 is 16 residues long. Germline CDR1 and CDR2: ENHRY and SYGVKD. CDR3 in amino acids: CAISVTGGRGTGELFF. In nucleotides, the CDR3 is TGTGCCATCAGTGTGACAGGGGGACGAGGCACCGGGGAGCTGTTTTTT.

The chain employs TRBV5-1 and TRBJ2-3, with D perhaps matching TRBD2 (5 bases). Germline CDR1 reads SGHRS; CDR2 reads YFSETQ. Trimming left V 6 bases short and J 2 bases short, with 13 bases between. The CDR3 length is 14 residues. The CDR3 nucleotides read TGCGCCAGCACCAGGACTCTATTCACAGATACGCAGTATTTT. It specifies CASTRTLFTDTQYF.

The CDR3 DNA sequence: TGTGCCAGCAGTCGCCTACAGGGGGGTAACTATGGCTACACCTTC. This sequence encodes CASSRLQGGNYGYTF. V is TRBV6-5 and J is TRBJ1-2, with 8 bases identical to TRBD1. The V gene end was trimmed by 5 bases and the J gene end by 1 base; junction bases not matched to a gene: 6. Germline assignment: CDR1 MNHEY and CDR2 SVGAGI. The CDR3 has 15 amino acids.

This clone appeared a few times. The V gene is TRBV28, the J gene TRBJ1-4; 10 bases line up with TRBD1. V was clipped by 1 base and J by 8 bases; unmatched bases: 7. Per the germline V gene, CDR1 is MDHEN and CDR2 is SYDVKM. The CDR3 totals 16 residues. This chain's CDR3 is CASSLSGQGTSEKLFF. In DNA form, the CDR3 reads TGTGCCAGCAGTTTATCGGGACAGGGGACTTCCGAAAAACTGTTTTTT.